This T cell receptor (beta chain) comes out of a study of T cells expressing NK-cell markers. Overall study: TCR beta repertoires came from sorted CD3+CD56+NKG2C+, CD3+CD56+NKG2C- and CD3+CD56-NKG2C+ T cells.

Broader study findings: The CD3+CD56-NKG2C+ fraction was also led by these clonotypes in several donors.

TCRdb re-called the 5' RACE reads, yielding one record per CDR3 amino acid sequence without DNA. The sample includes about 390,000 distinct CDR3 sequences. As for this clonotype: The antigen is not known.

This CDR3 has 17 residues. In germline, CDR1 is MNHEY, CDR2 SMNVEV (reference sequence). The sequenced sample was blood T cells: a sorted CD56 or NKG2C T cell subset, CD4+ or CD8+ T cells, or bulk PBMC T cells (not recorded which). The rearrangement links TRBV27 to TRBJ2-3. The origin of this receptor is a woman aged 45-65 years in good health. CDR3 loop: CASSLSPTSGFTDTQYF.